The 23 T cell receptor beta chains given below trace back to one sample, sequenced in a study of neoadjuvant nivolumab and ipilimumab in lung cancer. Libraries were prepared by immunoSEQ multiplex PCR; TCRdb keeps only in-frame clonotypes and omits some of them. The sample shows 26,000 or so clones, 83% of them seen only once. The sequencing here drew on tumor tissue, taken after neoadjuvant nivolumab, alone or with ipilimumab, at or shortly before surgery. These receptors originate from an adult with non-small cell lung cancer.

The chain links TRBV30 to TRBJ2-4; D unclear. The CDR3 is made up of 15 amino acids. CDR1 GTSNPN and CDR2 SVGIG come from the germline V gene (reference sequence). The V gene lost 1 base and the J gene lost 0 bases, with 10 bases spanning the gap. The CDR3 coding sequence is TGTGCCTGGAGTGCCGGACCTCAAGCCAAAAACATTCAGTACTTC. Its translation is CAWSAGPQAKNIQYF.

This clone has just one count. This sequence joins TRBV14 and TRBJ2-7; 7 bases match TRBD2. Germline CDR1 reads SGHDN; CDR2 reads FVKESK. This CDR3 region has 17 residues. Losses at the gene ends were 2 bases for V and 3 bases for J; bases not matched to a gene: 13. CDR3 bases: TGTGCCAGCAGCCAATACCACGGACGGGACTACTACTACGAGCAGTACTTC. Translated: CASSQYHGRDYYYEQYF. Full variable domain (outside the CDR3, taken from reference TRBV14 and TRBJ2-7): EAGVTQFPSHSVIEKGQTVTLRCDPISGHDNLYWYRRVMGKEIKFLLHFVKESKQDESGMPNNRFLAERTGGTYSTLKVQPAELEDSGVYFCASSQYHGRDYYYEQYFGPGTRLTVT.

This clone was counted a single time. The chain uses TRBV7-3 and TRBJ2-5, with 9 bases identical to TRBD1. Looked up from germline, CDR1 is SGHTA and CDR2 is FQGTGA. V gave up 4 bases and J gave up 2 bases; unmatched junction bases: 2. This CDR3 spans 14 amino acids. CDR3 residues: CASSSGTGQETQYF. In DNA form, the CDR3 reads TGTGCCAGCAGCTCCGGGACAGGGCAAGAGACCCAGTACTTC.

The V and J genes are TRBV6-5 and TRBJ2-7; D is perhaps TRBD1 (5 bases). Germline V CDR1 and CDR2: MNHEY, SVGAGI. V dropped 2 bases and J dropped 4 bases, with 12 bases sitting between them. This CDR3 has 14 amino acids. The CDR3 protein is CASSYETAPYEQYF. CDR3 coding DNA: TGTGCCAGCAGTTACGAGACAGCCCCGTACGAGCAGTACTTC.

The rearrangement links TRBV14 to TRBJ1-5; D not resolved. With 3 bases removed from V and 7 bases from J, the gap between germline ends came to 10 bases. The length of the CDR3 is 13 residues. Germline-derived CDR1 and CDR2 are SGHDN and FVKESK. The CDR3 sequence: CASSQSLYQPQHF. CDR3 nucleotide sequence: TGTGCCAGCAGCCAGAGTTTATACCAGCCCCAGCATTTT.

On this clone itself: No DNA is shown, since the ends of the CDR3 on it are uncertain; the CDR3 is the one TCRdb lists. The chain uses TRBV4-1 and TRBJ2-7. The germline V gene encodes CDR1 MGHRA and CDR2 YSYEKL. The CDR3 sequence runs 17 residues, both termini included. The CDR3 region is CASSTSRNPEGEGEQYF.

The chain carries TRBV7-9 and TRBJ1-2; no definite D call. CDR3 size: 15 residues. In germline, CDR1 is SEHNR, CDR2 FQNEAQ (reference sequence). Trimming left V 5 bases short and J 2 bases short, with 15 bases between. The CDR3, as DNA: TGTGCCAGCAGCCAACCTCGGGATTTCAACTATGGCTACACCTTC. Its translation: CASSQPRDFNYGYTF. The full variable domain, completed using reference TRBV7-9 and TRBJ1-2, is DTGVSQNPRHKITKRGQNVTFRCDPISEHNRLYWYRQTLGQGPEFLTYFQNEAQLEKSRLLSDRFSAERPKGSFSTLEIQRTEQGDSAMYLCASSQPRDFNYGYTFGSGTRLTVV.

This chain connects TRBV7-2 to TRBJ2-1; TRBD1 agrees at 10 bases. Germline V lookup: CDR1 SGHTA, CDR2 FQGNSA. This CDR3 spans 15 amino acids. Trimming removed 5 bases from V and 3 bases from J; junction bases left unmatched: 4. CDR3 coding DNA: TGTGCCAGCAGCCCCGGGACAGGGGTCTACAATGAGCAGTTCTTC. This gives the protein CASSPGTGVYNEQFF.

This clone was recorded only once. The CDR3 protein is CASSSLQNQPQHF. DNA of the CDR3: TGTGCCAGCAGTTCCCTTCAGAATCAGCCCCAGCATTTT. The chain is built from TRBV6-5 and TRBJ1-5; no definite D call. Germline-derived CDR1 and CDR2 are MNHEY and SVGAGI. CDR3 size: 13 residues. Trimming took off 4 bases at V and 4 bases at J, with 8 bases between the two ends.

This clone was counted once. V is TRBV6-5 and J is TRBJ1-2; 8 nucleotides line up with TRBD1. This CDR3 has 13 residues. CDR1 and CDR2 from the germline V gene are MNHEY and SVGAGI. The J segment lost 8 bases and the V segment lost 4 bases, leaving 6 bases of the junction unmatched. The CDR3 DNA is TGTGCCAGCAGTTCCGGACAGGGCAGAGGCTACACCTTC. This gives the protein CASSSGQGRGYTF.

This clone is judged medium-sized (0.01 to 0.1%). A junction end diverges from the germline sequence, so it may reflect a read error. The V gene is TRBV5-1, the J gene TRBJ2-3; D is unclear. The CDR3 is 14 amino acids. CDR1 SGHRS and CDR2 YFSETQ come from the germline V gene. In DNA form, the CDR3 reads TGCGCCAGCAGCTTGGTGTCCAGCAGAGATACGCAGTATTTT. Protein: CASSLVSSRDTQYF. The whole variable domain, remainder taken from reference TRBV5-1 and TRBJ2-3, is KAGVTQTPRYLIKTRGQQVTLSCSPISGHRSVSWYQQTPGQGLQFLFEYFSETQRNKGNFPGRFSGRQFSNSRSEMNVSTLELGDSALYLCASSLVSSRDTQYFGPGTRLTVL.

The J gene is TRBJ2-2, the V gene TRBV19, with 9 nucleotides matching TRBD2. The CDR3 runs to 14 residues. Germline values: CDR1 LNHDA, CDR2 SQIVND (reference sequence). The ends lost 6 bases at V and 1 base at J; junction bases unmatched: 0. The CDR3 here is CASRTSGNTGELFF. CDR3 coding DNA: TGTGCCAGTAGGACTAGCGGGAACACCGGGGAGCTGTTTTTT.

The count of this clone is one. This chain joins TRBV7-2 and TRBJ1-3; no reliable D call. The CDR3 length is 15 residues. CDR1 and CDR2 (germline): SGHTA, FQGNSA. V lost 2 bases, J lost 0 bases, and 8 bases lay in between. The CDR3 sequence is CASSLPGLSGNTIYF. CDR3 nucleotide sequence: TGTGCCAGCAGCTTACCGGGCCTCTCTGGAAACACCATATATTTT.

The chain links TRBV4-1 to TRBJ2-3; 9 nucleotides agree with TRBD2. Germline V gene lookup returns CDR1 MGHRA and CDR2 YSYEKL. The CDR3 length is 17 residues. The ends lost 3 bases at V and 4 bases at J; junction bases unmatched: 11. The CDR3 nucleotides are TGCGCCAGCAGCCAGACGGAAGCGGGGGGAAAAGCAGATACGCAGTATTTT. This encodes CASSQTEAGGKADTQYF.

This sequence joins TRBV5-1 and TRBJ1-1; 7 bases match TRBD1. This CDR3 comprises 16 residues. Unmatched junction bases numbered 12, after V lost 4 bases and J lost 3 bases. Looked up from germline, CDR1 is SGHRS and CDR2 is YFSETQ. The DNA of the CDR3 is TGCGCCAGCAGCACGGGGGATACAGGGGTACACACTGAAGCTTTCTTT. Translated: CASSTGDTGVHTEAFF. Full variable domain (missing parts from reference TRBV5-1 and TRBJ1-1): KAGVTQTPRYLIKTRGQQVTLSCSPISGHRSVSWYQQTPGQGLQFLFEYFSETQRNKGNFPGRFSGRQFSNSRSEMNVSTLELGDSALYLCASSTGDTGVHTEAFFGQGTRLTVV.

This clone is classed as large (0.1 to 1%). Other nucleotide sequences in the sample specify the same CDR3. V is TRBV19 and J is TRBJ2-3; D remains unclear. The length of the CDR3 is 12 residues. CDR1 LNHDA and CDR2 SQIVND come from the germline V gene (reference sequence). V was trimmed by 1 base and J by 3 bases, leaving 2 bases between them. The CDR3 reads CASSIGTDTQYF. CDR3 coding DNA: TGTGCCAGTAGTATAGGGACAGATACGCAGTATTTT.

The V gene is TRBV30, the J gene TRBJ1-1; unclear D gene. V was trimmed by 7 bases and J by 5 bases, leaving 20 bases between them. This CDR3 spans 14 amino acids. Germline V gives CDR1 GTSNPN, CDR2 SVGIG (reference sequence). The CDR3 nucleotides read TGTGCCTCCCGAGGAGGGTTCGGGCGGACTGAAGCTTTCTTT. This translates into CASRGGFGRTEAFF.

J is TRBJ2-1 and V is TRBV15; D might be TRBD2 (6 bases). The CDR3 length is 19 residues. Germline lookup yields CDR1 LNHNV and CDR2 YYDKDF (reference sequence). Trimming pared 0 bases from V and 3 bases from J, leaving 21 bases between. The CDR3 DNA sequence: TGTGCCACCAGCAGAGACTTCGCGGGACCCAGGACTTACTACAATGAGCAGTTCTTC. Translation: CATSRDFAGPRTYYNEQFF.

This sequence joins TRBV5-4 and TRBJ2-1; D may correspond to TRBD1 or TRBD2 (6 bases each). Germline V gene sequence: CDR1 SGHNT, CDR2 YYREEE (reference sequence). The CDR3 covers 13 residues. V dropped 2 bases and J dropped 7 bases, with 10 bases sitting between them. DNA for the CDR3: TGTGCCAGCAGCTTTCAGGGGAGGAATGAGCAGTTCTTC. Protein product: CASSFQGRNEQFF.

CDR3 sequence (DNA): TGTGCCAGCAGCTACGGACAGGGAAATTCACCCCTCCACTTT. Amino acids: CASSYGQGNSPLHF. The rearrangement uses TRBV7-8 and TRBJ1-6, with 8 bases aligning to TRBD1. The CDR3 spans 14 residues. V lost 4 bases and J lost 7; bases outside the gene matches: 3. Germline CDR1 is SGHVS and CDR2 is FQNEAQ.

The V call is TRBV5-1, the J call TRBJ1-1; D remains unclear. The CDR3 is 13 amino acids. The germline V and J ends were trimmed by 0 bases and 6 bases, with 9 bases remaining between them. The germline CDR1 and CDR2 sequences are SGHRS and YFSETQ. CDR3 residues: CASSLAVAAEAFF. CDR3 bases: TGCGCCAGCAGCTTGGCCGTGGCGGCTGAAGCTTTCTTT.

The chain recombines TRBV30 with TRBJ1-3; D unresolved. CDR3 length: 12 amino acids. Between the trimmed V and J ends, which lost 4 bases and 4 bases, there was a span of 8 bases. Germline CDR1 is GTSNPN and CDR2 is SVGIG (reference sequence). The CDR3 bases are TGTGCCTGGACCCACGGGGGAAACACCATATATTTT. Translation: CAWTHGGNTIYF.

The chain recombines TRBV18 with TRBJ2-5; D unclear. Germline loops: CDR1 KGHSH, CDR2 LQKENI. Trimming took 3 bases from V and 0 from J, leaving 11 bases between them. The CDR3 is made up of 15 amino acids. CDR3 sequence reads: CASSPRTAYQETQYF. CDR3 in DNA: TGTGCCAGCTCACCGAGGACGGCGTACCAAGAGACCCAGTACTTC.